These 5 T cell receptor beta chains originate from one sample sequenced in a study of cytomegalovirus exposure and HLA in healthy donors. 60 Vbeta and 13 Jbeta primers were used in PCR. Only in-frame clones appear in the TCRdb table, and some are missing; sequencing was by immunoSEQ multiplex PCR. This sample has 95,000 to 100,000 clones; about 80% occur once, and the top ten carry about 2%. Sequencing was carried out using PBMCs. These receptors were obtained from a man aged 40-55 years in good health and CMV-seronegative.

V is TRBV5-8 and J is TRBJ2-7; 8 bases fit TRBD1. Germline values: CDR1 SGHTS, CDR2 YDEGEE. V dropped 5 bases and J dropped 2; count of bases not matched to a gene: 9. The CDR3 extends over 15 amino acids. The CDR3 here is CASRHKQGVAYEQYF. CDR3 DNA: TGTGCCAGCAGACATAAACAGGGGGTGGCCTACGAGCAGTACTTC.

This chain uses TRBV4-1 with TRBJ2-5; TRBD2 might be the D (6 bases). Germline assignment: CDR1 MGHRA and CDR2 YSYEKL. This CDR3 is 17 amino acids long. V lost 2 bases and J lost 5, with 21 bases in between. In nucleotides, the CDR3 is TGCGCCAGCAGCCAACCGGCGACTAGTCTCGGGCTTGAGACCCAGTACTTC. It yields the protein CASSQPATSLGLETQYF.

The rearrangement uses TRBV6-5 and TRBJ2-3; D not certain. This CDR3 contains 13 residues. Germline lookup yields CDR1 MNHEY and CDR2 SVGAGI. V lost 2 bases and J lost 4, with 7 bases in between. The CDR3 sequence is CASSYRASDTQYF. DNA for the CDR3: TGTGCCAGCAGTTACAGAGCTTCAGATACGCAGTATTTT.

The chain combines TRBV30 with TRBJ2-5; 9 bases map to TRBD1. This CDR3 is 15 amino acids long. Germline V gene sequence: CDR1 GTSNPN, CDR2 SVGIG (reference sequence). J was trimmed by 1 base and V by 2 bases; bases with no gene match: 5. The CDR3 loop is CAWSRWTGVQETQYF. DNA of the CDR3: TGTGCCTGGAGTAGGTGGACAGGGGTCCAAGAGACCCAGTACTTC.

This clone was counted once. The V and J genes are TRBV9 and TRBJ2-5; tentative D call: TRBD1 (6 bases). The CDR3 is made up of 15 amino acids. The ends were cut back, 0 bases at V and 2 bases at J, with 11 bases in the middle. CDR1 is SGDLS, CDR2 YYNGEE, per germline. The CDR3 nucleotides read TGTGCCAGCAGCGTAGAGGGAAGGGGGCAAGAGACCCAGTACTTC. This translates into CASSVEGRGQETQYF.